One and the same sample provided the 11 T cell receptor beta chains below, sequenced in a study of T cell responses to AZD1222 COVID-19 vaccine. TCRdb's table, derived via immunoSEQ multiplex PCR, lists solely in-frame clones and lacks some. The repertoire holds about 160,000 clones, with 91% as singletons. The specimen was peripheral blood, collected on day 0 of AZD1222 vaccination. All receptors come from an adult in good health.

The chain has TRBV27 and TRBJ2-1; D gene ambiguous. Germline lookup yields CDR1 MNHEY and CDR2 SMNVEV (reference sequence). This CDR3 has 14 residues. Trimming stripped 2 bases from V and 4 bases from J, with 9 bases between. The CDR3 DNA sequence: TGTGCCAGCAGTTTAGGCCTACTTTACAATGAGCAGTTCTTC. This sequence encodes CASSLGLLYNEQFF.

J is TRBJ2-1 and V is TRBV6-6; tentatively, D is TRBD1 (8 bases). This CDR3 contains 15 residues. The germline V gene encodes CDR1 MNHNY and CDR2 SVGAGI (reference sequence). The V and J ends lost 4 bases and 8 bases respectively, with 18 bases between them. CDR3 region: CASSSIGQGGDEQFF. The CDR3, as DNA: TGTGCCAGCAGTTCGATCGGACAGGGAGGGGATGAGCAGTTCTTC.

V usage is TRBV3-1 (or the pseudogene TRBV3-2) and J usage is TRBJ1-1; D might be TRBD1 (5 bases). The V end was cut by 1 base, the J end by 5 bases, with 11 bases between. CDR3 length: 14 amino acids. In germline, CDR1 is LGHDT, CDR2 YNNKEL (reference sequence). The CDR3 DNA reads as TGTGCCAGCAGCCAAGTAAGCAGGGAGACTGAAGCTTTCTTT. This translates into CASSQVSRETEAFF.

This clone was recorded once. The chain recombines TRBV5-6 with TRBJ1-1; D not certain. The CDR3 has 12 residues. Germline V gives CDR1 SGHDT, CDR2 YYEEEE. V gave up 5 bases and J gave up 5 bases, with 10 bases separating them. In DNA form, the CDR3 reads TGTGCCAGCAGGGAAGGGAGGACTGAAGCTTTCTTT. Protein sequence: CASREGRTEAFF.

The V gene is TRBV9, the J gene TRBJ1-3; perhaps TRBD1 as D (5 bases). Trimming took off 0 bases at V and 0 bases at J, with 10 bases between the two ends. Per germline, CDR1 SGDLS and CDR2 YYNGEE. The CDR3 is 16 residues long. The CDR3 DNA sequence: TGTGCCAGCAGCGTAGGGGGGACCCTCTCTGGAAACACCATATATTTT. It is translated as CASSVGGTLSGNTIYF. Drawing the rest from reference TRBV9 and TRBJ1-3, the complete variable domain is DSGVTQTPKHLITATGQRVTLRCSPRSGDLSVYWYQQSLDQGLQFLIQYYNGEERAKGNILERFSAQQFPDLHSELNLSSLELGDSALYFCASSVGGTLSGNTIYFGEGSWLTVV.

The genes are TRBV6-1 and TRBJ1-2; possible D gene TRBD1, 5 bases. The CDR3 spans 16 residues. With 2 bases removed from V and 0 bases from J, the gap between germline ends came to 13 bases. Germline assignment: CDR1 MNHNS and CDR2 SASEGT. CDR3 coding DNA: TGTGCCAGCAGTGAATGGGTCAGGGCCACTAACTATGGCTACACCTTC. This encodes CASSEWVRATNYGYTF.

This sequence joins TRBV7-2 and TRBJ1-1, with D tentatively TRBD1 (5 bases). The CDR3 covers 13 residues. The V gene lost 5 bases and the J gene lost 7 bases, with 14 bases spanning the gap. Germline CDR1 reads SGHTA; CDR2 reads FQGNSA. CDR3 residues: CASSRKGRDEAFF. CDR3 nucleotides: TGTGCCAGCAGCCGGAAGGGACGAGATGAAGCTTTCTTT.

The V call is TRBV6-1, the J call TRBJ1-6; no clear D. The CDR3 loop spans 13 amino acids. Germline lookup yields CDR1 MNHNS and CDR2 SASEGT. Between the trimmed V and J ends, which lost 3 bases and 14 bases, there was a span of 14 bases. This chain's CDR3 is CASSDRAFSTLHF. The CDR3 bases are TGTGCCAGCAGTGATAGGGCTTTTTCGACCCTCCACTTT.

The V call is TRBV21-1, the J call TRBJ1-1. TRBV21-1 is given as a pseudogene. The CDR3 length is 15 residues. CDR3 sequence: CASSKLKTCSDEAFF. CDR3 DNA sequence: TGTGCCAGCAGCAAATTAAAGACGTGTTCGGACGAAGCTTTCTTT.

A word on this clone: The sample holds other DNA sequences that translate to the same CDR3. This chain joins TRBV4-3 and TRBJ1-6, with TRBD1 identical over 10 bases. This CDR3 has 15 amino acids. Germline V CDR1 and CDR2: LGHNA, YSLEER. V lost 1 base and J lost 7; bases outside the gene matches: 1. CDR3 residues: CASSQAGQGNSPLHF. The CDR3 bases are TGCGCCAGCAGCCAAGCGGGACAGGGGAATTCACCCCTCCACTTT.

The chain uses TRBV19 and TRBJ1-5, with 11 bases matching TRBD1. The CDR3 has 18 residues. V lost 5 bases to trimming and J lost 2 bases; unmatched junction nucleotides: 11. Per germline, CDR1 LNHDA and CDR2 SQIVND (reference sequence). The chain's CDR3 is CASSERTGGAGGNQPQHF. Here the CDR3 DNA reads TGTGCCAGTAGTGAGCGGACAGGGGGCGCGGGAGGCAATCAGCCCCAGCATTTT. The full variable domain, with the rest looked up from reference TRBV19 and TRBJ1-5, is DGGITQSPKYLFRKEGQNVTLSCEQNLNHDAMYWYRQDPGQGLRLIYYSQIVNDFQKGDIAEGYSVSREKKESFPLTVTSAQKNPTAFYLCASSERTGGAGGNQPQHFGDGTRLSIL.